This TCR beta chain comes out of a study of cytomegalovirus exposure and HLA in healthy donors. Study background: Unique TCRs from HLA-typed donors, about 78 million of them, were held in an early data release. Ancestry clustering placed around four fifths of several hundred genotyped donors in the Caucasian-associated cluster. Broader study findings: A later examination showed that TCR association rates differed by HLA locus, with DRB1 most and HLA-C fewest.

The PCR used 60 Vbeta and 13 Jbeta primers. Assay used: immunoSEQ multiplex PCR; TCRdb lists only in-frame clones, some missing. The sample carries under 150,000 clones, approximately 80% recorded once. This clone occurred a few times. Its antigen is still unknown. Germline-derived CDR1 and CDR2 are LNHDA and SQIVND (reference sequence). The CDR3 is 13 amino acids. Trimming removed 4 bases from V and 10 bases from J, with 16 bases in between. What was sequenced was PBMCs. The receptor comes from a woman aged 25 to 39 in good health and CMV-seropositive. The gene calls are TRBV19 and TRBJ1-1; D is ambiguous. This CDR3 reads CASSTGVPSGAFF. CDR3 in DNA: TGTGCCAGTAGTACCGGGGTCCCTTCTGGAGCTTTCTTT. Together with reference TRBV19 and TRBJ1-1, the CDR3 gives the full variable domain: DGGITQSPKYLFRKEGQNVTLSCEQNLNHDAMYWYRQDPGQGLRLIYYSQIVNDFQKGDIAEGYSVSREKKESFPLTVTSAQKNPTAFYLCASSTGVPSGAFFGQGTRLTVV.